One and the same sample provided the 28 T cell receptor beta chains below, sequenced in a study of blood T cell repertoires in COVID-19. The data were produced by immunoSEQ multiplex PCR, yet TCRdb's version contains in-frame clones alone and is incomplete. This table holds roughly 100,000 clones, around 75% found once. Sequenced sample: peripheral blood. The origin of the receptors is a human donor with acute or convalescent COVID-19. The donor label of this sample is uncertain.

The chain joins TRBV20-1 to TRBJ1-2; the D gene is possibly TRBD1 (5 bases). CDR1 is DFQATT and CDR2 is SNEGSKA in the germline V gene (reference sequence). The CDR3 spans 11 residues. V shed 3 bases and J shed 8 bases, with 10 bases lying between them. CDR3 nucleotides: TGCAGTGCTAGCCGGGAGGGGGGCTACACCTTC. This translates into CSASREGGYTF.

V is TRBV5-1 and J is TRBJ1-6, with D unresolved. Germline V gives CDR1 SGHRS, CDR2 YFSETQ. V was cut by 4 bases and J by 6 bases, with 14 bases left in between. The CDR3 has 15 residues. The CDR3 DNA reads as TGCGCCAGCAGCAGCCTAGGAGCCGTTAATTCACCCCTCCACTTT. It translates to CASSSLGAVNSPLHF.

This sequence joins TRBV2 and TRBJ1-4; D possibly corresponds to TRBD1 (5 bases). The CDR3 runs to 14 residues. Germline-derived CDR1 and CDR2 are SNHLY and FYNNEI. Trimming removed 6 bases from V and 0 bases from J, with 8 bases in between. CDR3 sequence: CASRRQTTNEKLFF. CDR3 nucleotides: TGTGCCAGCAGGCGACAGACAACTAATGAAAAACTGTTTTTT.

The rearrangement uses TRBV6-4 and TRBJ1-6; D is unresolved. Deletions cut 2 bases from V and 8 bases from J, with 7 bases between. This CDR3 has 13 amino acids. Germline CDR1 is MRHNA and CDR2 is SNTAGT. CDR3 bases: TGTGCCAGCAGTGACCGGGAAGATTCACCCCTCCACTTT. Translating it yields CASSDREDSPLHF.

This clone was detected ten times or more. V gene TRBV28 combines with J gene TRBJ1-5; 7 bases agree with TRBD1. The length of the CDR3 is 18 residues. V dropped 6 bases and J dropped 0; count of bases not matched to a gene: 14. Germline-derived CDR1 and CDR2 are MDHEN and SYDVKM. The CDR3 is CASSRRYRGPASNQPQHF. The CDR3 DNA reads as TGTGCCAGCAGCCGCCGGTACAGGGGACCCGCTAGCAATCAGCCCCAGCATTTT.

This sequence joins TRBV19 and TRBJ1-6, with D hard to call. The CDR3 covers 14 residues. Germline lookup yields CDR1 LNHDA and CDR2 SQIVND (reference sequence). Between the trimmed V and J ends, which lost 3 bases and 10 bases, there was a span of 13 bases. The CDR3 DNA reads as TGTGCCAGTAGTATCCCGACTGCGGGCTCACCCCTCCACTTT. Residues: CASSIPTAGSPLHF.

V and J are TRBV9 and TRBJ2-1; D possibly corresponds to TRBD1 (5 bases). Per germline, CDR1 SGDLS and CDR2 YYNGEE. CDR3 length equals 11 residues. V was clipped by 4 bases and J by 6 bases, with 5 bases between them. CDR3 sequence (DNA): TGTGCCAGCAGCAGGGGCAATGAGCAGTTCTTC. Protein sequence: CASSRGNEQFF.

The chain has TRBV11-3 and TRBJ2-5; possible D gene TRBD2, 5 bases. The CDR3 runs 15 residues. V lost 5 bases and J 5 bases, leaving 18 bases between the germline ends. The germline gives CDR1 SGHNT, CDR2 YENEEA. CDR3 DNA sequence: TGTGCCAGCAGCCCATCCGTTGGTCGAGGGGAGACCCAGTACTTC. Translation gives CASSPSVGRGETQYF.

V and J are TRBV7-9 and TRBJ2-2; D ambiguous. CDR3 length: 15 residues. Between the trimmed V and J ends, which lost 1 base and 2 bases, there was a span of 8 bases. Germline V gives CDR1 SEHNR, CDR2 FQNEAQ (reference sequence). CDR3: CASSLGLINTGELFF. In nucleotides, the CDR3 is TGTGCCAGCAGCTTAGGGCTGATCAACACCGGGGAGCTGTTTTTT. Using reference TRBV7-9 and TRBJ2-2 for the parts outside the CDR3, the full variable domain is DTGVSQNPRHKITKRGQNVTFRCDPISEHNRLYWYRQTLGQGPEFLTYFQNEAQLEKSRLLSDRFSAERPKGSFSTLEIQRTEQGDSAMYLCASSLGLINTGELFFGEGSRLTVL.

The chain is built from TRBV27 and TRBJ2-4; D is unclear. Germline CDR1 and CDR2: MNHEY and SMNVEV (reference sequence). This CDR3 comprises 13 residues. V lost 7 bases to trimming and J lost 8 bases, with 15 bases between them. The CDR3 loop reads CASKSRFRDIQYF. For the CDR3, the DNA is TGTGCCAGCAAATCCCGCTTTCGGGACATTCAGTACTTC.

In its sample, this clone was seen a few times. The rearrangement links TRBV5-6 to TRBJ2-7; D is perhaps TRBD2 (7 bases). The CDR3 consists of 14 residues. Germline CDR1 SGHDT, CDR2 YYEEEE. The V end was cut by 0 bases, the J end by 7 bases, with 14 bases between. CDR3 region: CASSLAAGAQEQYF. The CDR3 DNA sequence: TGTGCCAGCAGCTTGGCCGCGGGGGCTCAGGAGCAGTACTTC.

This clone was detected many times. The rearrangement uses TRBV2 and TRBJ1-2; no clear D. CDR1 and CDR2 (germline): SNHLY, FYNNEI. The CDR3 runs 12 residues. V dropped 4 bases and J dropped 8 bases, with 11 bases sitting between them. The CDR3 loop is CASSVSGRGYTF. Here the CDR3 DNA reads TGTGCCAGCAGTGTTTCCGGGAGGGGCTACACCTTC.

The rearrangement joins TRBV7-2 to TRBJ1-1; TRBD1 might be the D (5 bases). This CDR3 comprises 14 residues. Trimming removed 3 bases from V and 0 bases from J, with 8 bases in between. Looked up from germline, CDR1 is SGHTA and CDR2 is FQGNSA. CDR3: CASSLGQLNTEAFF. The CDR3 DNA sequence: TGTGCCAGCAGCTTGGGGCAGCTGAACACTGAAGCTTTCTTT.

The chain recombines TRBV6-2 or TRBV6-3 with TRBJ1-2; the match to TRBD1 covers 8 bases. The CDR3 has 15 residues. CDR1 is MNHEY, CDR2 SVGEGT, per germline. Trimming at V came to 2 bases and at J to 10 bases, leaving 12 bases not matched to a gene. The CDR3 region has the DNA TGTGCCAGCAGTTACCCGAGGCAGGGGGCGGAGGACTACACCTTC. Translated, it gives CASSYPRQGAEDYTF.

The rearrangement joins TRBV4-1 to TRBJ1-1, with 10 bases fitting TRBD1. The length of the CDR3 is 15 residues. Germline V lookup: CDR1 MGHRA, CDR2 YSYEKL. V gave up 4 bases and J gave up 1 base; unmatched junction bases: 3. The CDR3: CASSRGTGANTEAFF. CDR3 bases: TGCGCCAGCAGCCGGGGGACAGGGGCGAACACTGAAGCTTTCTTT.

This chain links TRBV12-3 or TRBV12-4 with TRBJ1-1; the D gene is possibly TRBD1 (5 bases). The ends were cut back, 5 bases at V and 7 bases at J, with 14 bases in the middle. The CDR3 runs 13 residues. The CDR3 bases are TGTGCCAGCAGTACCCCGGACACCTATGAAGCTTTCTTT. It encodes CASSTPDTYEAFF.

Notes on this clone: Other DNA sequences in this specimen translate into the identical CDR3. CDR3 region: CASSARTGTVNEKLFF. CDR3 bases: TGTGCCAGTAGTGCAAGAACCGGGACAGTTAATGAAAAACTGTTTTTT. This chain joins TRBV19 and TRBJ1-4; 7 positions agree with TRBD1. CDR1 and CDR2 (germline): LNHDA, SQIVND (reference sequence). The J segment lost 4 bases and the V segment lost 5 bases, leaving 10 bases of the junction unmatched. The CDR3 is 16 amino acids.

V is TRBV7-2 and J is TRBJ1-5; TRBD1 agrees at 8 bases. J was trimmed by 5 bases and V by 5 bases; bases with no gene match: 8. Germline CDR1 and CDR2: SGHTA and FQGNSA. This CDR3 spans 15 amino acids. The CDR3 DNA reads as TGTGCCAGCAGCACCGGACAGGGTCCCCATCAGCCCCAGCATTTT. Translating it yields CASSTGQGPHQPQHF.

J is TRBJ1-2 and V is TRBV5-1; 7 bases are a match to TRBD1. The CDR3 loop spans 15 amino acids. Looked up from germline, CDR1 is SGHRS and CDR2 is YFSETQ. J lost 4 bases, V lost 0 bases, and 6 bases had no gene match. The CDR3 DNA reads as TGCGCCAGCAGCTTGGCGACAGGGACCATCTATGGCTACACCTTC. Amino acid sequence: CASSLATGTIYGYTF. Combining the CDR3 with reference TRBV5-1 and TRBJ1-2 gives the whole variable domain KAGVTQTPRYLIKTRGQQVTLSCSPISGHRSVSWYQQTPGQGLQFLFEYFSETQRNKGNFPGRFSGRQFSNSRSEMNVSTLELGDSALYLCASSLATGTIYGYTFGSGTRLTVV.

The J gene is TRBJ2-5, the V gene TRBV4-2, with D possibly matching TRBD2 (6 bases). The CDR3 runs to 15 residues. The ends were cut back, 2 bases at V and 4 bases at J, with 14 bases in the middle. Germline assignment: CDR1 LGHNA and CDR2 YNFKEQ. CDR3: CASSQRTGAPETQYF. The CDR3 bases are TGTGCCAGCAGCCAACGCACGGGAGCCCCAGAGACCCAGTACTTC.

The chain recombines TRBV27 with TRBJ2-6, with unresolved D. The CDR3 loop spans 18 amino acids. Germline CDR1 MNHEY, CDR2 SMNVEV (reference sequence). V lost 3 bases and J 1 base, leaving 16 bases between the germline ends. The CDR3 sequence is CASSFRHITHSGANVLTF. The CDR3 coding sequence is TGTGCCAGCAGTTTCCGACATATCACCCATTCTGGGGCCAACGTCCTGACTTTC.

The rearrangement joins TRBV27 to TRBJ1-2, with D tentatively TRBD1 (6 bases). From germline, CDR1 is MNHEY and CDR2 SMNVEV (reference sequence). The ends were cut back, 8 bases at V and 4 bases at J, with 14 bases in the middle. The CDR3 sequence is 13 residues long. The CDR3 sequence: CASGRGATYGYTF. The DNA for the CDR3 is TGTGCCAGCGGTCGGGGGGCGACCTATGGCTACACCTTC.

The V and J genes are TRBV9 and TRBJ1-2; no definite D call. The V end was cut by 0 bases, the J end by 4 bases, with 7 bases between. The CDR3 totals 13 residues. The germline V gene encodes CDR1 SGDLS and CDR2 YYNGEE. CDR3 protein: CASSVEDSYGYTF. The CDR3 region has the DNA TGTGCCAGCAGCGTAGAGGACTCCTATGGCTACACCTTC.

The chain carries TRBV7-2 and TRBJ1-5; possibly TRBD1 for D (6 bases). The V end was cut by 5 bases, the J end by 4 bases, with 12 bases between. Germline CDR1 and CDR2: SGHTA and FQGNSA. The CDR3 covers 14 residues. DNA of the CDR3: TGTGCCAGCAGCCCCAACAGGGTTAATCAGCCCCAGCATTTT. This encodes CASSPNRVNQPQHF.

V gene TRBV6-6 combines with J gene TRBJ1-5; a possible D gene is TRBD1 (6 bases). Trimming removed 2 bases at V and 12 bases at J, with 20 bases between. The germline gives CDR1 MNHNY, CDR2 SVGAGI (reference sequence). The CDR3 has 15 residues. CDR3 DNA: TGTGCCAGCAGTTACGACAGGCCCGAAAACAGTCTCCAGCATTTT. Amino acid sequence: CASSYDRPENSLQHF.

The rearrangement joins TRBV19 to TRBJ1-1, with a weak D call TRBD1 (5 bases). Trimming removed 1 base at V and 11 bases at J, with 11 bases between. The V gene's germline CDR1 is LNHDA and CDR2 SQIVND (reference sequence). This CDR3 is 12 amino acids long. CDR3 sequence: CASSIGGLGAFF. DNA for the CDR3: TGTGCCAGTAGTATAGGGGGCTTAGGGGCTTTCTTT.

The chain is built from TRBV19 and TRBJ1-5, with D perhaps TRBD1 (5 bases). Trimming took off 6 bases at V and 4 bases at J, with 13 bases between the two ends. CDR1 LNHDA and CDR2 SQIVND come from the germline V gene (reference sequence). The CDR3 is 14 amino acids. This chain's CDR3 is CASREGRENQPQHF. In nucleotides, the CDR3 is TGTGCCAGTAGGGAGGGGCGGGAGAATCAGCCCCAGCATTTT. The full variable domain, in which reference TRBV19 and TRBJ1-5 provide the parts outside the CDR3, is DGGITQSPKYLFRKEGQNVTLSCEQNLNHDAMYWYRQDPGQGLRLIYYSQIVNDFQKGDIAEGYSVSREKKESFPLTVTSAQKNPTAFYLCASREGRENQPQHFGDGTRLSIL.

The chain combines TRBV30 with TRBJ1-1; 12 bases line up with TRBD1. Losses at the gene ends were 2 bases for V and 2 bases for J; bases not matched to a gene: 9. This CDR3 contains 17 residues. The germline CDR1 and CDR2 sequences are GTSNPN and SVGIG (reference sequence). The CDR3 here is CAWSFAGTGGLNTEAFF. DNA of the CDR3: TGTGCCTGGAGTTTTGCAGGGACAGGGGGCCTAAACACTGAAGCTTTCTTT.